The rows below give T cell receptor beta chains drawn from one sample of a study of blood T cells in healthy people across ages. TCRdb reprocessed the 5' RACE reads via MiXCR and lists one record per CDR3 protein. This table holds 1.5 million to 2 million distinct CDR3 sequences, less than 50% found once. The specimen was blood. The source of these receptors is a woman between 40 and 50 years old in good health. Each CDR3 is given with its conserved first and last residue. D genes are given only for firm matches. Only some rows state a clone size, as once, few, many or a class for expanded clones.

d_call j_call v_call cdr3_length clone_size cdr3_nt cdr3_aa
- TRBJ1-2 TRBV29-1 13 - TGCAGCGCTCCGACCCCAGATGACAATGGCTACACCTTC CSAPTPDDNGYTF
TRBD1 TRBJ1-1 TRBV20-1 13 few TGCAGTGCTCTTCGCCCGGGACAGGGGGGAACTTTCTTT CSALRPGQGGTFF
- TRBJ2-1 TRBV29-1 14 many TGCAGCGTTGTCTTTCAGGACAGAGACAATGAGCAGTTCTTC CSVVFQDRDNEQFF
- TRBJ1-5 TRBV6-6 14 - TGTGCCAGCAGTTACGGGGTTGTCGGGCAGCCCCAGCATTTT CASSYGVVGQPQHF
TRBD2 TRBJ2-1 TRBV12-3/TRBV12-4 18 - TGTGCCAGCAGTTTAGCGCTAGCGGGGGGGCCATTGGGCAATGAGCAGTTCTTC CASSLALAGGPLGNEQFF
TRBD2 TRBJ2-1 TRBV3-1 13 - TGTGCCAGCAGCCCCTCCGGGAGGGATCTTCAGTTCTTC CASSPSGRDLQFF
TRBD1 TRBJ1-2 TRBV20-1 14 - TGCAGTGCTAGAGATGAGGGGGCCAGCTATGGCTACACCTTC CSARDEGASYGYTF
- TRBJ2-4 TRBV6-6 13 - TGTGCCAGCATGGGGGCGGACAAAAACATTCAGTACTTC CASMGADKNIQYF
- TRBJ2-5 TRBV5-1 13 - TGCGCCAGTGCCCGTTGGAGCCAAGAGACCCAGTACTTC CASARWSQETQYF
TRBD1 TRBJ2-3 TRBV28 16 - TGTGCCAGCCTAAAACGGGACAGGGTTTACACAGATACGCAGTATTTT CASLKRDRVYTDTQYF
- TRBJ2-3 TRBV27 12 few TGTGCCAGCAGCAAACTGTCAGATACGCAGTATTTT CASSKLSDTQYF
- TRBJ1-2 TRBV20-1 12 many TGCAGTGCTACAGGGGAGACTTATGGCTACACCTTC CSATGETYGYTF
TRBD2 TRBJ2-1 TRBV12-3/TRBV12-4 12 few TGTGCCAGCAGTTTGTGGGACGGGGGGTTGTTCTTC CASSLWDGGLFF
- TRBJ1-4 TRBV4-2 13 - TGTGCCAGCAGCCAAGATACTAATGAAAAACTGTTTTTT CASSQDTNEKLFF
- TRBJ2-3 TRBV7-2 14 many TGTGCCAGCAGCTTAGCTGGTCGTGGAGATACGCAGTATTTT CASSLAGRGDTQYF
TRBD1 TRBJ1-2 TRBV13 15 few TGTGCCAGCAGCTCTAGAGGACAGGCCTACTATGGCTACACCTTC CASSSRGQAYYGYTF
- TRBJ2-5 TRBV7-3 14 - TGTGCCAGCAGCTTACACGGTAGCCAAGAGACCCAGTACTTC CASSLHGSQETQYF
- TRBJ2-5 TRBV5-1 13 few TGCGCCAGTAAAGGGCCCCTGGGAGAGACCCAGTACTTC CASKGPLGETQYF
TRBD2 TRBJ2-5 TRBV28 14 few TGTGCCAGCAATGGAGCGGGGAGCCAAGAGACCCAGTACTTC CASNGAGSQETQYF
- TRBJ2-3 TRBV20-1 13 - TGCAGTGCACCAACCCCGAGCACAGATACGCAGTATTTT CSAPTPSTDTQYF
- TRBJ2-5 TRBV4-1 18 - TGCGCCAGCAGCCATGCAACAGGGGGGGTGTTTTGGTTAGAGACCCAGTACTTC CASSHATGGVFWLETQYF
- TRBJ2-4 TRBV5-1 14 - TGCGCCAGCAGCTTTTCACAGGGCTTGAGGGAGCAGTACTTC CASSFSQGLREQYF
TRBD1 TRBJ2-3 TRBV6-1 16 once TGTGCCAGCAGTGAATTGGTGACAGGGAGCACAGATACGCAGTATTTT CASSELVTGSTDTQYF
- TRBJ2-1 TRBV29-1 13 - TGCAGCGACCTCGTCAGGAGTAACAATGAGCAGTTCTTC CSDLVRSNNEQFF
- TRBJ1-6 TRBV4-1 16 - TGCGCCAGCAGCCCGGCGTTGAGCTCCTATAATTCACCCCTCCACTTT CASSPALSSYNSPLHF
- TRBJ2-1 TRBV6-5 14 few TGTGCCAGCAGCCATGGCGGCAGTCACAATGAGCAGTTCTTC CASSHGGSHNEQFF
- TRBJ1-2 TRBV20-1 13 few TGCAGTGCTTCTCCCGGGACCTCCTATGGCTACACCTTC CSASPGTSYGYTF
TRBD2 TRBJ2-5 TRBV5-1 15 - TGCGCCAGCAGCTGGACTAGCGGCAACCAAGGGACCCAGTACTTC CASSWTSGNQGTQYF
TRBD1 TRBJ2-1 TRBV4-3 16 few TGCGCCAGCAGCCAAGATCAGGGGGCGCGGTACAATGAGCAGTTCTTC CASSQDQGARYNEQFF
- TRBJ2-5 TRBV20-1 14 - TGCAGTGCTACGTTAGGGGCGTACCAAGAGACCCAGTACTTC CSATLGAYQETQYF
- TRBJ1-4 TRBV20-1 13 - TGCAGTGCTAGAGTTGCGGGGGTCGAAAAACTGTTTTTT CSARVAGVEKLFF
- TRBJ2-5 TRBV6-2/TRBV6-3 15 - TGTGCCAGCTCCGACGTAGGACGTAAAGAAGAGACCCAGTACTTC CASSDVGRKEETQYF
TRBD1 TRBJ2-7 TRBV2 15 - TGTGCCAGCAGACTAACGGGACAGATCTCCTACGAGCAGTACTTC CASRLTGQISYEQYF
- TRBJ2-7 TRBV6-5 18 - TGTGCCAGCAGTTACTCGATAGGGGCAGGCAGGGGGGTCTCCGAGCAGTACTTC CASSYSIGAGRGVSEQYF
- TRBJ2-5 TRBV20-1 14 few TGCAGTGCTAGAACTCGGAACCGACAAGAGACCCAGTACTTC CSARTRNRQETQYF